Below are 20 T cell receptor beta chains sequenced from a single sample in a study of blood T cell repertoires in COVID-19. Clones were read by immunoSEQ multiplex PCR, and TCRdb kept only the in-frame ones, dropping some. The data contain 200,000 to 250,000 clones, over 75% of them singletons. The sample comprised PBMCs or T cells enriched from blood (not recorded which). Source of these receptors: a middle-aged woman with acute COVID-19.

This rearrangement joins TRBV5-1 to TRBJ2-3, with D perhaps matching TRBD2 (5 bases). The CDR3 totals 15 residues. Trimming removed 5 bases from V and 5 bases from J, with 18 bases in between. The V gene's germline CDR1 is SGHRS and CDR2 YFSETQ. The chain's CDR3 is CASSTDFSILDTQYF. The DNA of the CDR3 is TGCGCCAGCAGTACGGACTTTAGCATTTTAGATACGCAGTATTTT.

This clone has a single count. This chain connects TRBV19 to TRBJ1-5; D perhaps matches TRBD1 (6 bases). This CDR3 comprises 13 residues. Looked up from germline, CDR1 is LNHDA and CDR2 is SQIVND (reference sequence). Trimming took off 11 bases at V and 4 bases at J, with 15 bases between the two ends. The CDR3 loop reads CAGSQGRNQPQHF. DNA for the CDR3: TGTGCCGGGTCACAGGGAAGAAATCAGCCCCAGCATTTT.

The chain couples TRBV10-3 to TRBJ1-1; 8 nucleotides match TRBD1. V was pared by 7 bases and J by 4 bases, with 5 bases of the junction left unmatched. The CDR3 is 13 amino acids. Germline V gene lookup returns CDR1 ENHRY and CDR2 SYGVKD. CDR3 region: CAINVDRGTEAFF. The CDR3 region has the DNA TGTGCCATCAATGTCGACAGGGGCACTGAAGCTTTCTTT.

The genes are TRBV2 and TRBJ1-2; D remains unclear. CDR3 length: 15 amino acids. Germline V gives CDR1 SNHLY, CDR2 FYNNEI. Trimming stripped 5 bases from V and 0 bases from J, with 13 bases between. The CDR3 protein is CASSPEQTPNYGYTF. The CDR3 DNA follows: TGTGCCAGCAGTCCCGAACAGACACCTAACTATGGCTACACCTTC.

This sequence joins TRBV6-5 and TRBJ1-2, with D possibly being TRBD1 (6 bases). V was shortened by 6 bases and J by 2 bases, with 16 bases between the two germline ends. The CDR3 is 15 residues long. Germline values: CDR1 MNHEY, CDR2 SVGAGI. Written as DNA, the CDR3 is TGTGCCAGCAGCCAGGGGTCGATCCTGAACTATGGCTACACCTTC. It codes for CASSQGSILNYGYTF.

The chain combines TRBV7-2 with TRBJ2-7; the match to TRBD2 covers 9 bases. After removal of 1 base from V and 1 base from J, the junction contained 5 bases not matched to a gene. This CDR3 spans 16 amino acids. Germline CDR1 SGHTA, CDR2 FQGNSA. CDR3 bases: TGTGCCAGCAGCTTAGACCTGACTAGCGGTTCCTACGAGCAGTACTTC. This sequence encodes CASSLDLTSGSYEQYF.

The gene calls are TRBV4-2 and TRBJ1-4; D not certain. Between the trimmed V and J ends, which lost 2 bases and 4 bases, there was a span of 8 bases. Germline CDR1 reads LGHNA; CDR2 reads YNFKEQ. The CDR3 extends over 14 amino acids. The CDR3 loop is CASSQRRSNEKLFF. The CDR3 nucleotides are TGTGCCAGCAGCCAACGGAGGAGTAATGAAAAACTGTTTTTT.

The rearrangement joins TRBV2 to TRBJ1-2, with 7 bases identical to TRBD1. CDR1 and CDR2 from the germline V gene are SNHLY and FYNNEI. This CDR3 is 14 amino acids long. V lost 8 bases and J lost 1; bases outside the gene matches: 7. The CDR3, as DNA: TGTGCCAGCCGGACAGGTGTCCTTAACTATGGCTACACCTTC. Its protein is CASRTGVLNYGYTF. The full variable domain, completed using reference TRBV2 and TRBJ1-2, is EPEVTQTPSHQVTQMGQEVILRCVPISNHLYFYWYRQILGQKVEFLVSFYNNEISEKSEIFDDQFSVERPDGSNFTLKIRSTKLEDSAMYFCASRTGVLNYGYTFGSGTRLTVV.

The V call is TRBV29-1, the J call TRBJ2-7, with D unclear. The CDR3 is 12 amino acids. Germline V gives CDR1 SQVTM, CDR2 ANQGSEA. Trimming took off 6 bases at V and 0 bases at J, with 9 bases between the two ends. In nucleotides, the CDR3 is TGCAGCGTAGCCGAAAGCTCCTACGAGCAGTACTTC. This gives the protein CSVAESSYEQYF.

This clone was seen a handful of times. In nucleotides, the CDR3 is TGCGCCAGCAGCCAAGATCTACAGGGGTCAGCTAATTCACCCCTCCACTTT. It codes for CASSQDLQGSANSPLHF. The chain couples TRBV4-1 to TRBJ1-6, with 7 bases fitting TRBD1. Germline V gene sequence: CDR1 MGHRA, CDR2 YSYEKL. The CDR3 has 17 amino acids. Losses at the gene ends were 0 bases for V and 6 bases for J; bases not matched to a gene: 8.

Comments on this clone: At one end, the junction sequence differs from germline, possibly due to a read error. This chain joins TRBV28 and TRBJ1-6; TRBD1 is a possible D gene (5 bases). The CDR3 sequence is 15 residues long. Germline loops: CDR1 MDHEN, CDR2 SYDVKM. CDR3 sequence reads: CASRPFRGGDSPPHF. The DNA of the CDR3 is TGTGCCAGCAGGCCGTTCCGGGGCGGGGATTCACCCCCCCACTTT.

This clone was counted only a few times. The V call is TRBV30, the J call TRBJ1-4; D is unclear. The V gene lost 4 bases and the J gene lost 8 bases, with 20 bases spanning the gap. The CDR3 consists of 15 residues. Germline V gives CDR1 GTSNPN, CDR2 SVGIG (reference sequence). CDR3 in DNA: TGTGCCTGGAATGGGAGGACGGGGTTGGAGGAAAAACTGTTTTTT. Translated, it gives CAWNGRTGLEEKLFF.

CDR3 loop: CSVRTFTGSYEQYF. CDR3 bases: TGCAGCGTCCGGACTTTCACTGGCTCCTACGAGCAGTACTTC. The chain employs TRBV29-1 and TRBJ2-7, with TRBD2 as a possible D gene (5 bases). The V and J ends lost 6 bases and 0 bases respectively, with 15 bases between them. CDR3 size: 14 residues. Germline CDR1 SQVTM, CDR2 ANQGSEA.

The V and J genes are TRBV18 and TRBJ1-1; 8 bases line up with TRBD1. Germline CDR1 reads KGHSH; CDR2 reads LQKENI. This CDR3 region has 16 residues. Trimming took 1 base from V and 3 from J; bases not matched to a gene: 7. This chain's CDR3 is CASSPRRQGWDTEAFF. The CDR3 DNA follows: TGTGCCAGCTCACCACGGCGACAGGGGTGGGACACTGAAGCTTTCTTT.

A single count supports this clone. The chain recombines TRBV28 with TRBJ1-5; D may be TRBD1 (6 bases). Trimming removed 4 bases from V and 3 bases from J, with 16 bases in between. From germline, CDR1 is MDHEN and CDR2 SYDVKM. The CDR3 spans 16 residues. The CDR3 DNA reads TGTGCCAGCAGTTCCACAATTGACAGGCACAATCAGCCCCAGCATTTT. Its protein product is CASSSTIDRHNQPQHF.

This chain links TRBV5-1 with TRBJ2-2; TRBD1 matches at 10 bases. CDR3 length: 15 residues. Germline values: CDR1 SGHRS, CDR2 YFSETQ. J gave up 5 bases and V 4 bases, and 5 bases lay outside the gene matches. Here the CDR3 reads CASSQDRGRTGELFF. For the CDR3, the DNA is TGCGCCAGCAGCCAAGACAGGGGGCGAACCGGGGAGCTGTTTTTT.

The rearrangement joins TRBV7-9 to TRBJ1-1, with no clear D. CDR1 and CDR2 (germline): SEHNR, FQNEAQ (reference sequence). This CDR3 spans 11 amino acids. The V gene lost 3 bases and the J gene lost 3 bases, with 2 bases spanning the gap. The CDR3 is CASSFDTEAFF. CDR3 bases: TGTGCCAGCAGCTTCGACACTGAAGCTTTCTTT.

This clone occurred a few times. The genes are TRBV30 and TRBJ1-6; TRBD1 might be the D (5 bases). Trimming left V 6 bases short and J 4 bases short, with 10 bases between. The CDR3 totals 13 residues. From germline, CDR1 is GTSNPN and CDR2 SVGIG (reference sequence). In nucleotides, the CDR3 is TGTGCCTGCCGACAGCTTTATAATTCACCCCTCCACTTT. Residues: CACRQLYNSPLHF.

This chain links TRBV9 with TRBJ2-2; the D gene is possibly TRBD2 (6 bases). The germline V gene encodes CDR1 SGDLS and CDR2 YYNGEE. CDR3 size: 14 residues. V was clipped by 4 bases and J by 6 bases, with 13 bases between them. CDR3 bases: TGTGCCAGCAGCTTTTGGGACTCTGCCGGGGAGCTGTTTTTT. Residues: CASSFWDSAGELFF.

This clone was observed a single time. The chain carries TRBV29-1 and TRBJ2-1; 9 bases agree with TRBD2. CDR3 size: 15 residues. In germline, CDR1 is SQVTM, CDR2 ANQGSEA. With 3 bases clipped from V and 0 bases from J, the junction kept 3 bases outside the gene matches. CDR3 sequence: CSVDKRGVSYNEQFF. In DNA, the CDR3 is TGCAGCGTTGACAAGCGGGGGGTCTCCTACAATGAGCAGTTCTTC.